Listed below are T cell receptor beta chains from one sample, sequenced in a study of cytomegalovirus exposure and HLA in healthy donors. Generated by immunoSEQ multiplex PCR, the TCRdb table keeps only in-frame clones and is missing some. Here the sample spans about 78,000 clones, roughly 60% being singletons. The sequenced material came from PBMCs. Source of these receptors: a man aged 25 to 45 in good health and CMV-seropositive. CDR3s include the opening cysteine and the closing phenylalanine or tryptophan. D genes are given only for firm matches. Size is omitted from some rows. Given values are once, few, many or a class for expanded clones.

>TRBD2|-|TRBV15|TRBJ2-1
CATSRDRASGMTEQFF
TGTGCCACCAGCAGAGATCGGGCTAGCGGGATGACTGAGCAGTTCTTC
>-|-|TRBV4-3|TRBJ2-1
CASSHLPGDEQFF
TGCGCCAGCAGCCATCTCCCGGGGGATGAGCAGTTCTTC
>TRBD1|-|TRBV5-1|TRBJ2-2
CASSATRQGANTGELFF
TGCGCCAGCAGCGCCACACGGCAGGGGGCTAACACCGGGGAGCTGTTTTTT
>TRBD2|-|TRBV28|TRBJ2-7
CASSIAGTSRYEQYF
TGTGCCAGCAGTATCGCCGGGACTAGTCGCTACGAGCAGTACTTC
>TRBD1|-|TRBV19|TRBJ2-7
CASSKDRGYEQYF
TGTGCCAGTAGTAAGGACAGGGGCTACGAGCAGTACTTC
>TRBD2|few|TRBV4-3|TRBJ2-7
CASSQTTSGVYEQYF
TGCGCCAGCAGCCAAACGACTAGCGGGGTCTACGAGCAGTACTTC
>-|-|TRBV7-2|TRBJ1-3
CASSPLSPGAIGNTIYF
TGTGCCAGCAGCCCATTATCTCCAGGGGCGATCGGAAACACCATATATTTT
>-|-|TRBV6-1|TRBJ1-5
CASSGRTGNHQPQHF
TGTGCCAGCAGTGGGAGAACAGGAAACCATCAGCCCCAGCATTTT
>TRBD1|-|TRBV5-1|TRBJ2-1
CASSLKQGLINEQFF
TGCGCCAGCAGCTTGAAACAGGGGCTGATCAATGAGCAGTTCTTC
>TRBD2|few|TRBV6-6|TRBJ2-1
CASSYATSGRGNEQFF
TGTGCCAGCAGTTACGCGACTAGCGGGAGGGGCAATGAGCAGTTCTTC
>-|-|TRBV7-6|TRBJ1-3
CASSSGRGDTIYF
TGTGCCAGCAGCTCAGGGAGGGGTGACACCATATATTTT
>-|-|TRBV5-1|TRBJ2-5
CASSLNGGPRETQYF
TGCGCCAGCAGCTTGAACGGGGGGCCACGAGAGACCCAGTACTTC
>-|-|TRBV29-1|TRBJ2-5
CSVDVIGGYETQYF
TGCAGCGTTGATGTTATCGGAGGGTACGAGACCCAGTACTTC
>-|-|TRBV19|TRBJ2-7
CASSPDTRYEQYF
TGTGCCAGTAGTCCCGACACGCGCTACGAGCAGTACTTC
>TRBD1|few|TRBV29-1|TRBJ1-3
CSVRTQGTGNTIYF
TGCAGCGTTAGAACACAGGGGACTGGAAACACCATATATTTT
>TRBD1|few|TRBV19|TRBJ1-6
CASRQGVYNSPLHF
TGTGCCAGTAGACAGGGGGTTTATAATTCACCCCTCCACTTT
>TRBD2|-|TRBV11-3|TRBJ2-2
CASRGGSGTGELFF
TGTGCCAGCCGCGGGGGATCGGGAACCGGGGAGCTGTTTTTT
>-|-|TRBV5-6|TRBJ2-3
CASRPPGQGGPDTQYF
TGTGCCAGCAGACCCCCCGGCCAGGGAGGTCCAGATACGCAGTATTTT
>-|-|TRBV6-5|TRBJ2-7
CASSYSGHPSYEQYF
TGTGCCAGCAGTTACTCGGGACACCCGTCCTACGAGCAGTACTTC
>-|-|TRBV28|TRBJ2-7
CASRSERVRVYEQYF
TGTGCCAGCAGATCAGAACGAGTCAGGGTCTACGAGCAGTACTTC
>-|-|TRBV11-3|TRBJ2-2
CASSPGPEGELFF
TGTGCCAGCAGCCCCGGTCCCGAGGGGGAGCTGTTTTTT
>-|few|TRBV27|TRBJ2-2
CASSSRQVSNTGELFF
TGTGCCAGCAGTTCCCGACAGGTTTCGAACACCGGGGAGCTGTTTTTT
>TRBD1|-|TRBV9|TRBJ2-7
CASSGTGNLDEQYF
TGTGCCAGCAGCGGGACAGGGAATTTAGACGAGCAGTACTTC
>-|once|TRBV25-1|TRBJ1-1
CASSDIDLVTEAFF
TGTGCCAGCAGTGATATAGACTTAGTCACTGAAGCTTTCTTT
>TRBD1|few|TRBV13|TRBJ2-7
CASSQKRDRVYEQYF
TGTGCCAGCAGCCAAAAGCGGGACAGGGTCTACGAGCAGTACTTC
>TRBD2|-|TRBV11-3|TRBJ2-1
CASSFRLGGSLSDEQFF
TGTGCCAGCAGCTTCCGCCTAGGCGGGAGTCTTTCGGATGAGCAGTTCTTC
>-|-|TRBV11-2|TRBJ2-5
CASSLGALAQETQYF
TGTGCCAGCAGCTTAGGGGCACTAGCCCAAGAGACCCAGTACTTC
>-|medium-sized|TRBV5-5|TRBJ1-1
CASSLGYGGNTEAFF
TGTGCCAGCAGCTTAGGCTATGGGGGCAACACTGAAGCTTTCTTT
>TRBD2|-|TRBV11-1|TRBJ2-7
CASSSGGSSYEQYF
TGTGCCAGCAGCAGCGGGGGAAGCTCCTACGAGCAGTACTTC